The 5 T cell receptor beta chains in this list originate from one sample, sequenced in a study of T cell responses to AZD1222 COVID-19 vaccine. The repertoire was sequenced with immunoSEQ multiplex PCR; TCRdb's copy has only in-frame clones and lacks some. The table lists roughly 170,000 clones, around 94% of them singletons. Sequenced material: peripheral blood, taken 28 days after the second AZD1222 dose. These TCRs come from an adult who received the AZD1222 COVID-19 vaccine.

The chain links TRBV24-1 to TRBJ2-5; TRBD1 matches at 10 bases. The CDR3 has 16 residues. Looked up from germline, CDR1 is KGHDR and CDR2 is SFDVKD. Germline trimming cut 7 bases from V and 5 bases from J; bases unmatched to any gene: 12. CDR3 sequence (DNA): TGTGCCACCAGCCCTGGAAAGACAGGGGGCGCGGAGACCCAGTACTTC. Protein sequence: CATSPGKTGGAETQYF.

This chain links TRBV7-2 with TRBJ1-3; D is perhaps TRBD1 (6 bases). V gave up 3 bases and J gave up 2 bases, with 8 bases separating them. In germline, CDR1 is SGHTA, CDR2 FQGNSA. This CDR3 region has 14 residues. This chain's CDR3 is CASSLGTTGNTIYF. In DNA form, the CDR3 reads TGTGCCAGCAGCTTGGGGACAACTGGAAACACCATATATTTT.

The chain couples TRBV9 to TRBJ2-2; D call uncertain. The V end lost 2 bases, the J end lost 2 bases, and 7 bases lay between the germline ends. The CDR3 is 14 amino acids. Germline CDR1 is SGDLS and CDR2 is YYNGEE. CDR3 bases: TGTGCCAGCAGCGTTGGCGGTAACACCGGGGAGCTGTTTTTT. This translates into CASSVGGNTGELFF.

The rearrangement joins TRBV5-8 to TRBJ1-6, with TRBD1 identical over 8 bases. The length of the CDR3 is 19 residues. Trimming took 0 bases from V and 1 from J; bases not matched to a gene: 9. Germline V lookup: CDR1 SGHTS, CDR2 YDEGEE. The CDR3 sequence is CASSLAQGAILSYNSPLHF. The CDR3, as DNA: TGTGCCAGCAGCTTGGCGCAGGGGGCCATTTTATCCTATAATTCACCCCTCCACTTT.

The chain couples TRBV7-8 to TRBJ1-5; TRBD1 is a possible D gene (5 bases). The germline V gene encodes CDR1 SGHVS and CDR2 FQNEAQ. Between the trimmed V and J ends, which lost 4 bases and 11 bases, there was a span of 24 bases. CDR3 size: 16 residues. Here the CDR3 reads CASSSSSGTPKWAQHF. Written as DNA, the CDR3 is TGTGCCAGCAGCTCCTCTTCCGGGACCCCGAAATGGGCCCAGCATTTT. The complete variable domain, with remaining parts taken from reference TRBV7-8 and TRBJ1-5, reads GAGVSQSPRYKVAKRGQDVALRCDPISGHVSLFWYQQALGQGPEFLTYFQNEAQLDKSGLPSDRFFAERPEGSVSTLKIQRTQQEDSAVYLCASSSSSGTPKWAQHFGDGTRLSIL.